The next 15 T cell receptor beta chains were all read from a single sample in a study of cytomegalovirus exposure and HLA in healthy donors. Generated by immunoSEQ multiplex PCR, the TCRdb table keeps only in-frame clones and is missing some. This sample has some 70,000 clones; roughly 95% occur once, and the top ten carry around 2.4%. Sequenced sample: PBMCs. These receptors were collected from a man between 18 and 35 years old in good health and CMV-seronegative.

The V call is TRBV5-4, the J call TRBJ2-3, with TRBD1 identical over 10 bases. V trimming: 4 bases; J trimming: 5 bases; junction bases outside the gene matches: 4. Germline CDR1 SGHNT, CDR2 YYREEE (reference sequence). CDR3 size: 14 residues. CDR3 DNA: TGTGCCAGCAGCCCTGGGACAGGGGAAGATACGCAGTATTTT. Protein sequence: CASSPGTGEDTQYF.

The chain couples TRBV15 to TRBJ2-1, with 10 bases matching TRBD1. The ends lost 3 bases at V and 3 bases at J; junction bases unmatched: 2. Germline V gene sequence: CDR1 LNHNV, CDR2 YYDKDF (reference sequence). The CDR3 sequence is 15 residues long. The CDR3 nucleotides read TGTGCCACCAGCAGCGGACAGGGGGACTACAATGAGCAGTTCTTC. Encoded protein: CATSSGQGDYNEQFF.

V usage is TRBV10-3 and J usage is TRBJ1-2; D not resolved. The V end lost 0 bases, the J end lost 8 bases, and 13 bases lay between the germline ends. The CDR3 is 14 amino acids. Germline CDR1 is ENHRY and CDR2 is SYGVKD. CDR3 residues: CAISESAGVDGYTF. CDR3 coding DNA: TGTGCCATCAGTGAGTCGGCGGGAGTCGACGGCTACACCTTC.

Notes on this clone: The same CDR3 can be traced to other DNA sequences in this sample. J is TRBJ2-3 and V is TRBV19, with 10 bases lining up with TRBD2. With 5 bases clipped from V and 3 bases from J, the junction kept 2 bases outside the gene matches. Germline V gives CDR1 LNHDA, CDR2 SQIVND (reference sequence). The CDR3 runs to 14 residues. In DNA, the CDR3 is TGTGCCAGTAGTCGGACTAGCGGAACAGATACGCAGTATTTT. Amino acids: CASSRTSGTDTQYF.

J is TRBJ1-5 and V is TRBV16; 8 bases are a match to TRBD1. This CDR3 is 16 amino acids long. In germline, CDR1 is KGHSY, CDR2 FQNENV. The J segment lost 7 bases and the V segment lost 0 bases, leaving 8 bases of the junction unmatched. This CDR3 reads CASSQSVGQGRQPQHF. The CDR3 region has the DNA TGTGCCAGCAGCCAATCCGTAGGACAGGGTCGCCAGCCCCAGCATTTT.

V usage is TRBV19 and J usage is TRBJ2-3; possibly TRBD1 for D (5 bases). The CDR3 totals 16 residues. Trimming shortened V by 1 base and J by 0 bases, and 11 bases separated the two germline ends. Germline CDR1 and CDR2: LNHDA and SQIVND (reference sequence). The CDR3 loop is CASSIGRQKSTDTQYF. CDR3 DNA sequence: TGTGCCAGTAGTATAGGACGACAGAAGAGCACAGATACGCAGTATTTT.

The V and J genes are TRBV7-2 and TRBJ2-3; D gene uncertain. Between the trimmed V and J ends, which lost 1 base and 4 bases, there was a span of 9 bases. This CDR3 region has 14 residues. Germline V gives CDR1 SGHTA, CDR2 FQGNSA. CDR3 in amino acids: CASSLGLRADTQYF. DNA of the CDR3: TGTGCCAGCAGCTTAGGTCTTCGGGCAGATACGCAGTATTTT.

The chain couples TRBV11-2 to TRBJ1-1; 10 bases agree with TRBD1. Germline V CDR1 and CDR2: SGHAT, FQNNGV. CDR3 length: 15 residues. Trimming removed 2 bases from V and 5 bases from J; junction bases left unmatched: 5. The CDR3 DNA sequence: TGTGCCAGCAGCTTATACGGGACAGGGGTAACTGAAGCTTTCTTT. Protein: CASSLYGTGVTEAFF.

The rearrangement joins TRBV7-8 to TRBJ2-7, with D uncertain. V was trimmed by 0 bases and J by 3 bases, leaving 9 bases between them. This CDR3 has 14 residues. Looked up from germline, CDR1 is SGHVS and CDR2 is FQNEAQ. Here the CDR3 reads CASSLAPASYEQYF. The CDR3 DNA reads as TGTGCCAGCAGCTTAGCGCCGGCTAGCTACGAGCAGTACTTC.

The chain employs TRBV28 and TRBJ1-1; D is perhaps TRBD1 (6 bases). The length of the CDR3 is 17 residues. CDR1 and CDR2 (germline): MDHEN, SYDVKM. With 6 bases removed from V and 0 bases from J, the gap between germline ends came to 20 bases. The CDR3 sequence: CASSLPVPGQMNTEAFF. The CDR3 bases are TGTGCCAGCAGCTTACCTGTTCCGGGACAAATGAACACTGAAGCTTTCTTT.

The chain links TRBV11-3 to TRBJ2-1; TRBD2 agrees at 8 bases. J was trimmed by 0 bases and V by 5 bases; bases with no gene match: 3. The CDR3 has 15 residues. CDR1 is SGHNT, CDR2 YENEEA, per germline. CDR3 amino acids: CASSPGTSSYNEQFF. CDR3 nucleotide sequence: TGTGCCAGCAGCCCAGGGACTAGCTCCTACAATGAGCAGTTCTTC.

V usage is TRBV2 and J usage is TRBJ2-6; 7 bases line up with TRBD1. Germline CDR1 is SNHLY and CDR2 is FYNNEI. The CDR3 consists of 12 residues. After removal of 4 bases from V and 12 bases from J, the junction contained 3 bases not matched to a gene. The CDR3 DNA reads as TGTGCCAGCAGTGGGGACAGCTCCGTCCTGACTTTC. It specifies CASSGDSSVLTF.

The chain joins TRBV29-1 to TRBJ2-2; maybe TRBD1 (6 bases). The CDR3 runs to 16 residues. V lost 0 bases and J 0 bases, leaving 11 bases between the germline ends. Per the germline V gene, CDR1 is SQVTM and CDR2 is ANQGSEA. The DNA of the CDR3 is TGCAGCGTTGAAGATCCCAGGGGTTCGAACACCGGGGAGCTGTTTTTT. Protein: CSVEDPRGSNTGELFF.

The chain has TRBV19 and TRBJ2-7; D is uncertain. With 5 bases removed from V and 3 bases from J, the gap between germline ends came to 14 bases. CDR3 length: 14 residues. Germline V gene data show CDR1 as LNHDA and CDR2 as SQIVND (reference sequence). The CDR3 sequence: CASSRSDTSYEQYF. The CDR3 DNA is TGTGCCAGTAGTCGTTCAGACACAAGCTACGAGCAGTACTTC.

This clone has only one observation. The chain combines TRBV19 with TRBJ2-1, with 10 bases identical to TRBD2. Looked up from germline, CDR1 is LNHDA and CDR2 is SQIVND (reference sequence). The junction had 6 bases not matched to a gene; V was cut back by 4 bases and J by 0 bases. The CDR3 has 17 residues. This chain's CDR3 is CASSTHSSGSSYNEQFF. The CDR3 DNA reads TGTGCCAGTAGTACTCATTCTAGCGGGAGCTCCTACAATGAGCAGTTCTTC.